This TCR beta chain is drawn from a study of OX40 agonist ivuxolimab in advanced cancers. Study overall: The patients got ivuxolimab, which is an agonistic anti-OX40 (CD134) antibody. Study results and caveats: Averaged across samples, CD8+ T cells carried more expanded clones than CD4+ did.

CDR3 length equals 14 residues. The ends were cut back, 4 bases at V and 2 bases at J, with 13 bases in the middle. CDR1 SGHTS and CDR2 YDEGEE come from the germline V gene. On this clone: What it binds is not known.

Generated by immunoSEQ multiplex PCR, the TCRdb table keeps only in-frame clones and is missing some. Of approximately 20,000 clones in the sample, more than 75% were seen once. This receptor was taken from an adult with an advanced solid tumor such as melanoma, head and neck, liver or kidney cancer. The chain recombines TRBV5-8 with TRBJ2-7, with a tentative D call TRBD1 (5 bases). The sample here was CD4+ or CD8+ T cells sorted from blood, taken in a trial of the OX40 agonist ivuxolimab. The CDR3 is CASSQWTNTYEQYF. CDR3 DNA sequence: TGTGCCAGCAGCCAGTGGACAAATACCTACGAGCAGTACTTC. The variable domain in full, completed from reference TRBV5-8 and TRBJ2-7, reads EAGVTQSPTHLIKTRGQQATLRCSPISGHTSVYWYQQALGLGLQFLLWYDEGEERNRGNFPPRFSGRQFPNYSSELNVNALELEDSALYLCASSQWTNTYEQYFGPGTRLTVT.